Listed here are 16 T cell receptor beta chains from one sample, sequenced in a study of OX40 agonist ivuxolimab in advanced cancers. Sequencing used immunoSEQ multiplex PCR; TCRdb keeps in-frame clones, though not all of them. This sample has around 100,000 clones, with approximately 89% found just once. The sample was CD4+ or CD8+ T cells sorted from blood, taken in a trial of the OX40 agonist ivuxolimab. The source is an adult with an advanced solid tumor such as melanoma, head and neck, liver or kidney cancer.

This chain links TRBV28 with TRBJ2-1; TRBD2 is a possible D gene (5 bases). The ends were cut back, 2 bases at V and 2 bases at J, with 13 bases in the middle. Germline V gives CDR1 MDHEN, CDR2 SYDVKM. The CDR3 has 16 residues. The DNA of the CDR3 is TGTGCCAGCAGTTTAGTTGCGGGCATCGCCTACAATGAGCAGTTCTTC. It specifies CASSLVAGIAYNEQFF.

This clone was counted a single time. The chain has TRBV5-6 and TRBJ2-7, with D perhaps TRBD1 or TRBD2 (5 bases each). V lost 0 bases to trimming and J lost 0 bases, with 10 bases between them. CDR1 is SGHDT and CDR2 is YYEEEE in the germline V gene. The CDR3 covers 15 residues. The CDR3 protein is CASSLGWDGSYEQYF. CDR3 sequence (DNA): TGTGCCAGCAGCTTGGGGTGGGACGGCTCCTACGAGCAGTACTTC.

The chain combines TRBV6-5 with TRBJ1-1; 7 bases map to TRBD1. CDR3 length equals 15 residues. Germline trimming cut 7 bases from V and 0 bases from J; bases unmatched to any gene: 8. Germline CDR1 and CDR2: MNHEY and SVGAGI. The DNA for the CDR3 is TGTGCCAGCAAAAACAGGGGTGTGATGAACACTGAAGCTTTCTTT. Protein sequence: CASKNRGVMNTEAFF.

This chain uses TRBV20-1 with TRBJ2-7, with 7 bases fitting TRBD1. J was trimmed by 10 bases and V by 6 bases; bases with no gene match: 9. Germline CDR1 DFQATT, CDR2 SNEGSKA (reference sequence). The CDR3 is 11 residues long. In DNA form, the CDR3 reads TGCAGTGCACCTGAGACAGGGAGACAGTACTTC. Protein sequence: CSAPETGRQYF.

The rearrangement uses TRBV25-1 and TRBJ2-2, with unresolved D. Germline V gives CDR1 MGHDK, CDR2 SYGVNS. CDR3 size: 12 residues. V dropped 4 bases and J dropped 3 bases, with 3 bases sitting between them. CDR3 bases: TGTGCCAGCAGTGGAGACACCGGGGAGCTGTTTTTT. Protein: CASSGDTGELFF.

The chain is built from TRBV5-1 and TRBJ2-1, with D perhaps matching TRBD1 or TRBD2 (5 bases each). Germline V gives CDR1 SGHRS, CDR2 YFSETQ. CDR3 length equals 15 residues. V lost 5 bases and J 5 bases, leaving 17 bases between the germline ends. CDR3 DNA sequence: TGCGCCAGCAGGTCTGGGACCACCAACGACAATGAGCAGTTCTTC. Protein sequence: CASRSGTTNDNEQFF.

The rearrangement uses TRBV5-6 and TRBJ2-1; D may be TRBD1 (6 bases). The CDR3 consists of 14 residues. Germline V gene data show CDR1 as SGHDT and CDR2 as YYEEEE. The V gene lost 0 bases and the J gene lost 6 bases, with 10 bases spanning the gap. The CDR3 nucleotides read TGTGCCAGCAGCTTGGCCGGGACAACCAATGAGCAGTTCTTC. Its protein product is CASSLAGTTNEQFF.

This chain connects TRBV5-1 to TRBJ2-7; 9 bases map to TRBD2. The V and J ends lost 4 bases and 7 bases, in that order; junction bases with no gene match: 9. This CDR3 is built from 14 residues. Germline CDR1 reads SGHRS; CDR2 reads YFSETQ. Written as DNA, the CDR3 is TGCGCCAGCAGCCCAGCGGGAGGTCCGGGGGAGCAGTACTTC. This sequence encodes CASSPAGGPGEQYF.

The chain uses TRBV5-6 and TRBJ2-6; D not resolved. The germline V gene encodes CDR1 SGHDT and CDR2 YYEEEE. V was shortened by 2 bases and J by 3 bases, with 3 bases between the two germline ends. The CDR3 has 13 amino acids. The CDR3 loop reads CASSFFGANVLTF. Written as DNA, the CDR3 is TGTGCCAGCAGCTTCTTTGGGGCCAACGTCCTGACTTTC.

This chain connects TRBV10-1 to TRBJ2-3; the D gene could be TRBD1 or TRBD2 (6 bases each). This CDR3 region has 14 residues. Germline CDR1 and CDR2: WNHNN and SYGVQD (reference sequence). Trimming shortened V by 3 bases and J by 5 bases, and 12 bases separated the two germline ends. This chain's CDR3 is CASSEGGLGDTQYF. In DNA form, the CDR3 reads TGCGCCAGCAGTGAAGGGGGACTCGGAGATACGCAGTATTTT.

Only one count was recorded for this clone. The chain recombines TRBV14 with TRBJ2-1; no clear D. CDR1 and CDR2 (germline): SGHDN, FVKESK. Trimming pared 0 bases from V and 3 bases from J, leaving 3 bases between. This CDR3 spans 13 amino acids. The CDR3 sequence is CASSQEIYNEQFF. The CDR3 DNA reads TGTGCCAGCAGCCAAGAAATCTACAATGAGCAGTTCTTC.

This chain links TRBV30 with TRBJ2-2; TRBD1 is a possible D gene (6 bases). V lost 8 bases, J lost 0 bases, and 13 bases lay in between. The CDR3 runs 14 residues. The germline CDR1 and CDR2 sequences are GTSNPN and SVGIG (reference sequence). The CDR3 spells CALTTGSNTGELFF. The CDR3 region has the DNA TGTGCCCTTACCACAGGGTCGAACACCGGGGAGCTGTTTTTT.

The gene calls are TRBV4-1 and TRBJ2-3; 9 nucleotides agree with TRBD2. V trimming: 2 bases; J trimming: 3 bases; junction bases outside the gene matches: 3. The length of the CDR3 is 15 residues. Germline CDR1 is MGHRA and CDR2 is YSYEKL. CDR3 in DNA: TGCGCCAGCAGCCAACTAGCGGGGTCTACAGATACGCAGTATTTT. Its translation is CASSQLAGSTDTQYF.

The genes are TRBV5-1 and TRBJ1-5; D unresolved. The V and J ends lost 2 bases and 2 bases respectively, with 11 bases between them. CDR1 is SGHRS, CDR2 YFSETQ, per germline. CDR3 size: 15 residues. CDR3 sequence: CASSLSGVGNQPQHF. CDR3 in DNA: TGCGCCAGCAGCTTATCAGGTGTTGGCAATCAGCCCCAGCATTTT.

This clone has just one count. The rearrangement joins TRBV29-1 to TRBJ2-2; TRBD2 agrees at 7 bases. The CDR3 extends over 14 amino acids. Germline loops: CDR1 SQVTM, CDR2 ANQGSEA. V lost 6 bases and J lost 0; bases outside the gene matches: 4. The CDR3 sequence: CSVGRAANTGELFF. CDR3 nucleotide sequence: TGCAGCGTGGGGAGGGCGGCGAACACCGGGGAGCTGTTTTTT.

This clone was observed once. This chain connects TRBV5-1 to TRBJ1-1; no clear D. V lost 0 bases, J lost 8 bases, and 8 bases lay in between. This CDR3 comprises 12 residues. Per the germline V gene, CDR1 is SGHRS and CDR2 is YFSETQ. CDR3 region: CASSLEGLEAFF. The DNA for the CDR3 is TGCGCCAGCAGCTTGGAAGGTTTAGAAGCTTTCTTT.